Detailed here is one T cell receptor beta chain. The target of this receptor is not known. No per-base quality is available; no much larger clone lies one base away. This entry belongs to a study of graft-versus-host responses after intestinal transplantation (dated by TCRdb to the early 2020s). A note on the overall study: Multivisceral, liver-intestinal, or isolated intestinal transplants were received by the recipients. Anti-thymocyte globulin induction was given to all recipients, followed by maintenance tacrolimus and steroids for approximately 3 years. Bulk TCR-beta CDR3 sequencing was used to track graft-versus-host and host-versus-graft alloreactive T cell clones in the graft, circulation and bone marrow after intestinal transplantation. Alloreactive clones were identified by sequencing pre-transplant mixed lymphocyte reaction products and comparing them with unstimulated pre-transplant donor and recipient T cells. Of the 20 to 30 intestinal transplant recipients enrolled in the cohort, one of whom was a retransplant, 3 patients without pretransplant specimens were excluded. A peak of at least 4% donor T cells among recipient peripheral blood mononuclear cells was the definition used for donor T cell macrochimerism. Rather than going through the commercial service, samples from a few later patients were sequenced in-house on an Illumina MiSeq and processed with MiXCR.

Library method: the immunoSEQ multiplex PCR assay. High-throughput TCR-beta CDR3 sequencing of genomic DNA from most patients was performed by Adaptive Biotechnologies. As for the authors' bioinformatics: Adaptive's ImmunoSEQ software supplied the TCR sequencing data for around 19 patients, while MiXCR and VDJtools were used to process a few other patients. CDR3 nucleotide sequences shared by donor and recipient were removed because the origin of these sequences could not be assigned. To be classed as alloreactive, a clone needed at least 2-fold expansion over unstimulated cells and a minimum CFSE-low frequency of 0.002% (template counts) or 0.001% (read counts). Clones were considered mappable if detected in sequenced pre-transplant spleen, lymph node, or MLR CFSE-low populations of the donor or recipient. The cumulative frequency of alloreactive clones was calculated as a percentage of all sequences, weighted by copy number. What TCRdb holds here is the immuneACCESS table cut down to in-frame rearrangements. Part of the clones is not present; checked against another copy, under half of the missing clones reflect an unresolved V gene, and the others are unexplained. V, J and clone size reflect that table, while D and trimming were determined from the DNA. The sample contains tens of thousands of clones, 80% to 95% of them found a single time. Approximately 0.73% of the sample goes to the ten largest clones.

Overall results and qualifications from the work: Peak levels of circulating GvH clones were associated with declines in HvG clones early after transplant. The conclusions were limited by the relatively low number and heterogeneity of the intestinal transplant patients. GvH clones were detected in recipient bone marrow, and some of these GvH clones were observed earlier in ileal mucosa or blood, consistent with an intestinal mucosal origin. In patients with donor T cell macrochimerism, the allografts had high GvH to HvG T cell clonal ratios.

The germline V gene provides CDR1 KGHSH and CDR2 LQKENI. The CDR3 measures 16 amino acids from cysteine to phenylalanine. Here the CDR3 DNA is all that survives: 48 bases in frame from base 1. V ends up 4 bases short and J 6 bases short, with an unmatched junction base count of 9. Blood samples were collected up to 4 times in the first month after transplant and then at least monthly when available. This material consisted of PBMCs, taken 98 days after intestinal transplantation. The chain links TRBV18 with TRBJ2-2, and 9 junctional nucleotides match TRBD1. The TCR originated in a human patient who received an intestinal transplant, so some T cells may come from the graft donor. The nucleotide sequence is TGTGCCAGCTCACGTACCAGGGACAGGGTACCCGGGGAGCTGTTTTTT. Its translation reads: CASSRTRDRVPGELFF.